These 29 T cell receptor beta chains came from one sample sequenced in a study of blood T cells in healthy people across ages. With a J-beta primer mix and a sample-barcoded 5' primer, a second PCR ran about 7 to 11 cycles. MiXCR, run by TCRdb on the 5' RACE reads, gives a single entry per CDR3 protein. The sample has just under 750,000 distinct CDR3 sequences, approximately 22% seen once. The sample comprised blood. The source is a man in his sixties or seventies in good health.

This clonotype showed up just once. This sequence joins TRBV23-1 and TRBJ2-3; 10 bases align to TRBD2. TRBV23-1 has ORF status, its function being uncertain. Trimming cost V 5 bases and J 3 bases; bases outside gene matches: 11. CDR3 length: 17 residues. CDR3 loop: CASSYLAGARNTDTQYF. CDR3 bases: TGCGCCAGCAGTTACCTAGCGGGGGCCCGGAATACAGATACGCAGTATTTT.

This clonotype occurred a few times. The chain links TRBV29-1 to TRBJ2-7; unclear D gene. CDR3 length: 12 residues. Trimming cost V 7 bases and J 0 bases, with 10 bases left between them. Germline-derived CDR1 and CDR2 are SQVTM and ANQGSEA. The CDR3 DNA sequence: TGCAGCGCCAGTGCAACCTCCTACGAGCAGTACTTC. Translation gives CSASATSYEQYF.

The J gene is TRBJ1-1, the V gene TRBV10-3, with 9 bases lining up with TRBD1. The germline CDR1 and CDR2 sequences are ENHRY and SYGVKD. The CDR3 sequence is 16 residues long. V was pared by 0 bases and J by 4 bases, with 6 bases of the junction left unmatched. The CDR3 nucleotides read TGTGCCATCAGTGAGTCTAAGACAGGGGGAGGCACTGAAGCTTTCTTT. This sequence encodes CAISESKTGGGTEAFF.

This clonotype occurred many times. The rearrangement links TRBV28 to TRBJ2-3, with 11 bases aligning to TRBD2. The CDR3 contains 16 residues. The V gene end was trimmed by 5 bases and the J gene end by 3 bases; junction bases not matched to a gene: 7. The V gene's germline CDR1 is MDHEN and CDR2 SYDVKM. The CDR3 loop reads CASSAIRLAGTDTQYF. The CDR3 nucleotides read TGTGCCAGCAGTGCAATTCGACTAGCGGGGACAGATACGCAGTATTTT. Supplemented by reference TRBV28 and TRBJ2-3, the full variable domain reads DVKVTQSSRYLVKRTGEKVFLECVQDMDHENMFWYRQDPGLGLRLIYFSYDVKMKEKGDIPEGYSVSREKKERFSLILESASTNQTSMYLCASSAIRLAGTDTQYFGPGTRLTVL.

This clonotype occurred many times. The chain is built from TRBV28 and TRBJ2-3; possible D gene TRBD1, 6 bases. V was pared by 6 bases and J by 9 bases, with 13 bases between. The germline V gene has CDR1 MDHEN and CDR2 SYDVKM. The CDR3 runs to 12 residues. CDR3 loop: CASRLRDKTQYF. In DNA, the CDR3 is TGTGCCAGCAGACTCCGGGACAAGACGCAGTATTTT.

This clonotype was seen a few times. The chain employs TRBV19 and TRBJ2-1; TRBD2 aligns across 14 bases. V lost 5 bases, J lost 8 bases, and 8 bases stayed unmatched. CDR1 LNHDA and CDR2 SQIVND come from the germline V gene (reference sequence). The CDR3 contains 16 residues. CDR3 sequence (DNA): TGTGCCAGTAGTCCCAGACTAGCGGGAGGGCCGGATGAGCAGTTCTTC. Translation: CASSPRLAGGPDEQFF.

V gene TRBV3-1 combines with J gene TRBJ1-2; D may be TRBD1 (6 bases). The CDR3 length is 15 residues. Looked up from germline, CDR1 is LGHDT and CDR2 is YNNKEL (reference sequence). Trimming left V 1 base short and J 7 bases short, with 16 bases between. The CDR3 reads CASSQVRRGAVGYTF. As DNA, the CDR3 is TGTGCCAGCAGCCAAGTTCGTCGGGGGGCGGTTGGCTACACCTTC.

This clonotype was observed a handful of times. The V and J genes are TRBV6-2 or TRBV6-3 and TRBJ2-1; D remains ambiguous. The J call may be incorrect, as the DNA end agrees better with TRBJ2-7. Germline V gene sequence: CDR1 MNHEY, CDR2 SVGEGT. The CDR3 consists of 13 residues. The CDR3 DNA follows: TGTGCCAGCAGCCGACCTGGCTCCCAGGAGCAGTACTTC. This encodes CASSRPGSQEQYF.

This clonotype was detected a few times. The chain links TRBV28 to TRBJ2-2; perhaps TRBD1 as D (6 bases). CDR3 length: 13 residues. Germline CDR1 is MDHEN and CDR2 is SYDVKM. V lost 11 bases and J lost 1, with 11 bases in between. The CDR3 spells CAATDRNTGELFF. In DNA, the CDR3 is TGTGCCGCGACGGACAGGAACACCGGGGAGCTGTTTTTT.

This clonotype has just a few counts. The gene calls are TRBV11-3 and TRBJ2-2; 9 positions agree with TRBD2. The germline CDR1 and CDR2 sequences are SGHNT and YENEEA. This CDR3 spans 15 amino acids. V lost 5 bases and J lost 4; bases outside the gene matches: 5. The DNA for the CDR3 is TGTGCCAGCAGCCAGGGACTAGCTCGCACCGGGGAGCTGTTTTTT. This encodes CASSQGLARTGELFF.

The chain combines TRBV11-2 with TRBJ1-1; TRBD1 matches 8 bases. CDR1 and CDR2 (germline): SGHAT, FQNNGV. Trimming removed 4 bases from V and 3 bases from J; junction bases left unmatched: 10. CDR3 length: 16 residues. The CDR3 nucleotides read TGTGCCAGCAGCTCCGGACAGGGAAGAGGGGACACTGAAGCTTTCTTT. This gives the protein CASSSGQGRGDTEAFF.

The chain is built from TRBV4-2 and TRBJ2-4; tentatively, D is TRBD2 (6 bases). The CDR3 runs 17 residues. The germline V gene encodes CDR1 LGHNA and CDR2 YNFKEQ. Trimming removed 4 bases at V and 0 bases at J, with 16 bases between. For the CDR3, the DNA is TGTGCCAGCAGCCCAACTGGGACTGACCTAGCCAAAAACATTCAGTACTTC. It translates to CASSPTGTDLAKNIQYF.

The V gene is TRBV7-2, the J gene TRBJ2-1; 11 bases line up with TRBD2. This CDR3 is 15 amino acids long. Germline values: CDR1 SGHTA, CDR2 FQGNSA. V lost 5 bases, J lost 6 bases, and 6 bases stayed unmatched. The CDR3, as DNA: TGTGCCAGCAGCCTTAGCGGGAGGGCCGGCAATGAGCAGTTCTTC. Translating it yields CASSLSGRAGNEQFF.

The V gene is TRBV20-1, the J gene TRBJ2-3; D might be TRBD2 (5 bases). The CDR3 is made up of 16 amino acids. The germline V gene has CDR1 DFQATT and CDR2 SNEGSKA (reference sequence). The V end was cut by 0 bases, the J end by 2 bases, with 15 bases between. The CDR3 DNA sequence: TGCAGTGCTAGAGATCGCCTAGCTGCGAACACAGATACGCAGTATTTT. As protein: CSARDRLAANTDTQYF.

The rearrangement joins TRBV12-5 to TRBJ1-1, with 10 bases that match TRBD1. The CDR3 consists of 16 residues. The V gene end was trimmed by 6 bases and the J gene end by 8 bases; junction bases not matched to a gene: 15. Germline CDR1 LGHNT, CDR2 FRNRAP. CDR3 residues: CASGRNPGQGIEEAFF. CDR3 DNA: TGTGCTAGTGGCCGGAACCCGGGACAGGGGATCGAGGAAGCTTTCTTT.

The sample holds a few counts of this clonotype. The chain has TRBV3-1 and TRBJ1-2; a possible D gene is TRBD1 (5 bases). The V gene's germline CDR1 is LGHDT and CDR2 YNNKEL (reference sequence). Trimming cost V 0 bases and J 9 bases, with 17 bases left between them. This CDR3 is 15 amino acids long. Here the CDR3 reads CASSQDLGAQGSYTF. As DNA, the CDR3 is TGTGCCAGCAGCCAAGATCTAGGAGCTCAGGGAAGCTACACCTTC.

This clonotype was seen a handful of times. For the CDR3, the DNA is TGTGCCAGCAGCCAAGGAGTTCAGGGACGTGGGAACACTGAAGCTTTCTTT. Translation gives CASSQGVQGRGNTEAFF. J is TRBJ1-1 and V is TRBV4-2; perhaps TRBD1 as D (5 bases). Trimming pared 1 base from V and 1 base from J, leaving 16 bases between. Germline V gene sequence: CDR1 LGHNA, CDR2 YNFKEQ. The CDR3 totals 17 residues.

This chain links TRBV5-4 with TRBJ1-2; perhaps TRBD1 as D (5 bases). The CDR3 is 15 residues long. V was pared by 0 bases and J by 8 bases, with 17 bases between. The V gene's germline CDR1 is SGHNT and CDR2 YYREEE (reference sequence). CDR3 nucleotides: TGTGCCAGCAGCTTGGCCATCGGCAGGGTGGAGGGCTACACCTTC. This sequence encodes CASSLAIGRVEGYTF.

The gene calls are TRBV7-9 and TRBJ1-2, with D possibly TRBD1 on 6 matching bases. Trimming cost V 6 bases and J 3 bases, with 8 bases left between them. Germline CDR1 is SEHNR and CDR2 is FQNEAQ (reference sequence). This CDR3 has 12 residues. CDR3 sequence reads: CASRDSDYGYTF. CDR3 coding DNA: TGTGCCAGCAGGGACAGTGACTATGGCTACACCTTC.

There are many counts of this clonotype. The CDR3 sequence: CSAREASGEETQYF. The CDR3 bases are TGCAGTGCTAGAGAGGCTAGCGGGGAAGAGACCCAGTACTTC. This chain joins TRBV20-1 and TRBJ2-5, with 9 bases identical to TRBD2. Germline V gene lookup returns CDR1 DFQATT and CDR2 SNEGSKA (reference sequence). J was trimmed by 3 bases and V by 0 bases; bases with no gene match: 2. This CDR3 is 14 amino acids long.

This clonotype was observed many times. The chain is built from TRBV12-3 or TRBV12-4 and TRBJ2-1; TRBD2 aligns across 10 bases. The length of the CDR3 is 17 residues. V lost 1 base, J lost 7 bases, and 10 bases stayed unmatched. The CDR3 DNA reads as TGTGCCAGCAGTTTAGGAGCGGGGGGGCCTTTTTTGAATGAGCAGTTCTTC. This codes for CASSLGAGGPFLNEQFF.

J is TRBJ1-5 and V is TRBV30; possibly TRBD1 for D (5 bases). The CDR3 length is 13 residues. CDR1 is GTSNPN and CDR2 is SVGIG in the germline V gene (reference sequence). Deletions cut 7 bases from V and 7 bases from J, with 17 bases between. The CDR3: CAFQTGGKQPQHF. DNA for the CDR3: TGTGCCTTTCAAACGGGGGGGAAGCAGCCCCAGCATTTT.

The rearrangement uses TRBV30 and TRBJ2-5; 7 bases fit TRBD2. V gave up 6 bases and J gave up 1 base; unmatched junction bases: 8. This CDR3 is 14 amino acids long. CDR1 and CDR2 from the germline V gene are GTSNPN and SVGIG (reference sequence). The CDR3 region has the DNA TGTGCCTGCACCGGTAGCGGGCTCCAAGAGACCCAGTACTTC. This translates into CACTGSGLQETQYF.

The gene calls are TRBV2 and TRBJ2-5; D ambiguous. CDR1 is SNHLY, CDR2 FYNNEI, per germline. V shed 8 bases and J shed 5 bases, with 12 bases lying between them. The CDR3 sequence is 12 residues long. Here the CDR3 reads CASAPRRETQYF. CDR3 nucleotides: TGTGCCAGCGCGCCCCGGCGGGAGACCCAGTACTTC. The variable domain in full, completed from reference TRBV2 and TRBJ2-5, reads EPEVTQTPSHQVTQMGQEVILRCVPISNHLYFYWYRQILGQKVEFLVSFYNNEISEKSEIFDDQFSVERPDGSNFTLKIRSTKLEDSAMYFCASAPRRETQYFGPGTRLLVL.

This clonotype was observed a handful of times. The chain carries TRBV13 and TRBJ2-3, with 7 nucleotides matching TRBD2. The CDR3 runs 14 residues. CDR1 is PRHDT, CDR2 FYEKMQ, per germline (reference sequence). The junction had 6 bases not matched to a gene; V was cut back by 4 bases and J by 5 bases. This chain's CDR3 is CASSYQASGDTQYF. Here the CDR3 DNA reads TGTGCCAGCAGCTACCAAGCTAGCGGAGATACGCAGTATTTT.

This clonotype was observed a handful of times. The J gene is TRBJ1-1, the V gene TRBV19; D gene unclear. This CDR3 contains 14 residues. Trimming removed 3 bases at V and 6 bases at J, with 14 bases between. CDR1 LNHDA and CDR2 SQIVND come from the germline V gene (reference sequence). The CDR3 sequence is CASSIGQHISEAFF. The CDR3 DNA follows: TGTGCCAGTAGTATTGGGCAGCACATTTCTGAAGCTTTCTTT.

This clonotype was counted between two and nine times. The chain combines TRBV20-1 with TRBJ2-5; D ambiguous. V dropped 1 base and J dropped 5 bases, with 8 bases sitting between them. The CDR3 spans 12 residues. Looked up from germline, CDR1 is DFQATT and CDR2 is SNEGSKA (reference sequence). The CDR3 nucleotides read TGCAGTGCTAGAGCCACCTGGGAGACCCAGTACTTC. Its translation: CSARATWETQYF.

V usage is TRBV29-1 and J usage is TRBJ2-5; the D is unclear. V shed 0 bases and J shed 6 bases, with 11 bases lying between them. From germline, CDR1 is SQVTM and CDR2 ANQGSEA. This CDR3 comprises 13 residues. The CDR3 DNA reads TGCAGCGTTGAAGATCATGGGGTACAGACCCAGTACTTC. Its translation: CSVEDHGVQTQYF.

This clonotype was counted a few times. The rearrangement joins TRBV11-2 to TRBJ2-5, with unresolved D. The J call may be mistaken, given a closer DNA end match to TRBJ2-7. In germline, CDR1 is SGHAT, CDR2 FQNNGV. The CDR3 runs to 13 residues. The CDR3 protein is CASSFTYSYEQYF. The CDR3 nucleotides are TGTGCCAGCAGCTTCACTTACTCCTACGAGCAGTACTTC.